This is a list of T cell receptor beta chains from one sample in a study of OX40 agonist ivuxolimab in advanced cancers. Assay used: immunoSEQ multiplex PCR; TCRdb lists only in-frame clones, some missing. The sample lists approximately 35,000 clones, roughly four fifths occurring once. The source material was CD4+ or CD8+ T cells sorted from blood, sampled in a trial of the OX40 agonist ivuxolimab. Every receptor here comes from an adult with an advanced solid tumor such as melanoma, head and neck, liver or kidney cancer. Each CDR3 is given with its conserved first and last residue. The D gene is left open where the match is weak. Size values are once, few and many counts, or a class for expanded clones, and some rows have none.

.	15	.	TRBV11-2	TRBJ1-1	TGTGCCAGCAGCCCACCCCAGGCCGTCGTCACTGAAGCTTTCTTT	CASSPPQAVVTEAFF
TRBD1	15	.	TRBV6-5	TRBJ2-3	TGTGCCAGCAGGGACCGGGACAGGGGTACAGATACGCAGTATTTT	CASRDRDRGTDTQYF
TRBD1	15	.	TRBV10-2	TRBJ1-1	TGCGCCAGCAGAGATTTACAGGGGGCACACACTGAAGCTTTCTTT	CASRDLQGAHTEAFF
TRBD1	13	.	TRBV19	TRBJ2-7	TGTGCCAGTAGCGGACAGGGACCCTACGAGCAGTACTTC	CASSGQGPYEQYF
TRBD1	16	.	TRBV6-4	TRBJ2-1	TGTGCCAGCAGTGACGGACAGGGGGCTACCTACAATGAGCAGTTCTTC	CASSDGQGATYNEQFF
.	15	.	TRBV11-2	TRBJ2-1	TGTGCCAGCAGCTTAGTAGGGACCCTATACAATGAGCAGTTCTTC	CASSLVGTLYNEQFF
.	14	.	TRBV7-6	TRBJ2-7	TGTGCCAGCAGCATCGGAGGACAACCCTACGAGCAGTACTTC	CASSIGGQPYEQYF
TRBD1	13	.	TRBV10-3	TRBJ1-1	TGTGCCATCAGCGGGGACAGGTACACTGAAGCTTTCTTT	CAISGDRYTEAFF
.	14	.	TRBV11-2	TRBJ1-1	TGTGCCAGCAGCCTTCTCACGGGGTTCCCTGAAGCTTTCTTT	CASSLLTGFPEAFF
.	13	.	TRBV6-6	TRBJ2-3	TGTGCCAGCAGCCCAGGGGGCACAGATACGCAGTATTTT	CASSPGGTDTQYF
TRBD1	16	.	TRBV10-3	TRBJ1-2	TGTGCCATCGCGGGGAGGACAGGGGCGACTTCATATGGCTACACCTTC	CAIAGRTGATSYGYTF
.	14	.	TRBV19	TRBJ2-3	TGTGCCAGTAGTCCCGCCCTGCCAGGGGATACGCAGTATTTT	CASSPALPGDTQYF
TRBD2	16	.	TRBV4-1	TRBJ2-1	TGCGCCAGCAGCCAAGGAGTCGAGCGGGGGTTCAATGAGCAGTTCTTC	CASSQGVERGFNEQFF
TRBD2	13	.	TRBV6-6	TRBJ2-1	TGTGCCAGCAGCCCGGGGGGGCCCCGCGAGCAGTTCTTC	CASSPGGPREQFF
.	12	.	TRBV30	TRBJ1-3	TGTGCCTGCCATAACAGGGAGTACACCATATATTTT	CACHNREYTIYF
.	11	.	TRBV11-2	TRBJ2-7	TGTGCCAGCAGCTCCACTAAGGAGCAGTACTTC	CASSSTKEQYF
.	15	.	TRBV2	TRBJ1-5	TGTGCCAGCAGGAAATCCAACAGGGATAACCAGCCCCAGCATTTT	CASRKSNRDNQPQHF
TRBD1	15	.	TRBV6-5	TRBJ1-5	TGTGCCAGCAGGGGAGGGACAGGGGGCTGGCAGCCCCAGCATTTT	CASRGGTGGWQPQHF
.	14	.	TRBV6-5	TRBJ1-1	TGTGCCAGCAGCCAGCGACAGCTGAACACTGAAGCTTTCTTT	CASSQRQLNTEAFF
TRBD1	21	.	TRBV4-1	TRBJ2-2	TGCGCCAGCAGCCAAGGAGGTCTAGGGACAGGGCAACTAACGAACACCGGGGAGCTGTTTTTT	CASSQGGLGTGQLTNTGELFF
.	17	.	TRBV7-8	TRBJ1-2	TGTGCCAGCAGCTTAGAATTCTACGGTGAAACTAACTATGGCTACACCTTC	CASSLEFYGETNYGYTF
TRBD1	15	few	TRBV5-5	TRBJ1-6	TGTGCCAGCAGCTTGGAGGCAGGGGGTCTCTCACCCCTCCACTTT	CASSLEAGGLSPLHF
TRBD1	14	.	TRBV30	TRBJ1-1	TGTGCCTGGAGTACGGGACAGGGGGCGACTGAAGCTTTCTTT	CAWSTGQGATEAFF
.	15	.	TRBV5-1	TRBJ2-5	TGCGCCAGCAGCCAAATGTGGGGTCCTCAAGAGACCCAGTACTTC	CASSQMWGPQETQYF
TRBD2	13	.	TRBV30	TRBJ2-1	TGTGCCTACGCGGCGGGGGGCTACAATGAGCAGTTCTTC	CAYAAGGYNEQFF
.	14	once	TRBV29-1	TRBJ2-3	TGCAGCGTTGAAGAGAGGGGCGGCACAGATACGCAGTATTTT	CSVEERGGTDTQYF
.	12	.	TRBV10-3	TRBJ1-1	TGTGCCATCAGTCGGGAGAACACTGAAGCTTTCTTT	CAISRENTEAFF
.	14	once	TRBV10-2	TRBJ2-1	TGCGCCAGCAGTCTAGCCGACAGTCAAAATGAGCAGTTCTTC	CASSLADSQNEQFF
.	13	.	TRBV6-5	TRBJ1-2	TGTGCCAGCAGAGAACAGGGTGACTATGGCTACACCTTC	CASREQGDYGYTF
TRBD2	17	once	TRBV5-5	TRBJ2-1	TGTGCCAGCAGCGGTTCAAAGGGACTACCGGATTACAATGAGCAGTTCTTC	CASSGSKGLPDYNEQFF
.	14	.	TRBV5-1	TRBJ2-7	TGCGCCAGCAGCTTGGCAGGGACCTCCTACGAGCAGTACTTC	CASSLAGTSYEQYF
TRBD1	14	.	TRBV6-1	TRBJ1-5	TGTGCTAGCAGACAGGGGGCGCGGAATCAGCCCCAGCATTTT	CASRQGARNQPQHF
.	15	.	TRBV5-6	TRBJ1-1	TGTGCCAGCAGCTTGTTGGCAGCGACGAACACTGAAGCTTTCTTT	CASSLLAATNTEAFF
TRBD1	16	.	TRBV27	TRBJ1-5	TGTGCCAGCAGTTTATCCCCAGGGGGAAGTGATCAGCCCCAGCATTTT	CASSLSPGGSDQPQHF
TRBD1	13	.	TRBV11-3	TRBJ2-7	TGTGCCAGCAGCTTAGACGCAGGGGGCGAGCAGTACTTC	CASSLDAGGEQYF
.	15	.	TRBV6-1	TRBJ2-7	TGTGCCAGCAGCAGACAGGCGGGGAGCTCCTACGAGCAGTACTTC	CASSRQAGSSYEQYF
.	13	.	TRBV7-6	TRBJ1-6	TGTGCCAGCAGCTTCGAGTGGGCTTCACCCCTCCACTTT	CASSFEWASPLHF
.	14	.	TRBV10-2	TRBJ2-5	TGCGCCAGCAGTGAGTCGGGCAGACAAGAGACCCAGTACTTC	CASSESGRQETQYF
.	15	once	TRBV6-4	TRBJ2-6	TGTGCCAGCAGGGCAGGGTCCTCTGGGGCCAACGTCCTGACTTTC	CASRAGSSGANVLTF
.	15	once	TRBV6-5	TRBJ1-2	TGTGCCAGCAGGTTACTAAAGAATTCTAACTATGGCTACACCTTC	CASRLLKNSNYGYTF
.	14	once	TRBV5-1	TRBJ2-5	TGCGCCAGCAGCTTGGGGGGCAACCAAGAGACCCAGTACTTC	CASSLGGNQETQYF
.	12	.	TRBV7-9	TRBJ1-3	TGTGCCAGCAGCACGACGGGGCCTACCATATATTTT	CASSTTGPTIYF
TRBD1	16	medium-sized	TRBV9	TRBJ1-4	TGTGCCAGCAGCGGGGGACAGGCGACGACTAATGAAAAACTGTTTTTT	CASSGGQATTNEKLFF
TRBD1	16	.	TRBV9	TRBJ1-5	TGTGCCAGCAGCGTATTAGGGACAGGGGGCCATCAGCCCCAGCATTTT	CASSVLGTGGHQPQHF
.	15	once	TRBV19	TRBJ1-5	TGTGCCAGTAGTACCTACAGCGATTCCAATCAGCCCCAGCATTTT	CASSTYSDSNQPQHF
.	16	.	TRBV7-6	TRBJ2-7	TGTGCCAGCAGCGACCAGGGAGTGGGAGTCTTGAGCGAGCAGTACTTC	CASSDQGVGVLSEQYF
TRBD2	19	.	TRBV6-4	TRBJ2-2	TGTGCCAGCAGTGTGTTCCCCAAGCGAGCGGGGGGCAGTACCGGGGAGCTGTTTTTT	CASSVFPKRAGGSTGELFF